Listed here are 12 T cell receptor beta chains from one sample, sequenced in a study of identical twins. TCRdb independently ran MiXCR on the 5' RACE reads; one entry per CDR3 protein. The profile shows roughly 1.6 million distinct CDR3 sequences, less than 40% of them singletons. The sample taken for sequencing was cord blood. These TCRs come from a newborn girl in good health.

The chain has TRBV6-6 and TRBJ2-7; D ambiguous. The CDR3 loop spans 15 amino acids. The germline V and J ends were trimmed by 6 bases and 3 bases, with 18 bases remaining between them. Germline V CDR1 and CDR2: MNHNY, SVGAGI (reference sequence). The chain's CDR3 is CASSPGARRSYEQYF. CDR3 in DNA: TGTGCCAGCAGCCCCGGTGCACGACGGAGCTACGAGCAGTACTTC.

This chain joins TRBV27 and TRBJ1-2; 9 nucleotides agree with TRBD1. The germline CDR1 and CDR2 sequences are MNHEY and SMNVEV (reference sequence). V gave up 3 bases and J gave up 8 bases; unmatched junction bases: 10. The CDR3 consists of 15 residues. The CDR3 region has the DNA TGTGCCAGCAGTTTCGCCGGGACAGGGCGTAGAGGCTACACCTTC. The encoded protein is CASSFAGTGRRGYTF.

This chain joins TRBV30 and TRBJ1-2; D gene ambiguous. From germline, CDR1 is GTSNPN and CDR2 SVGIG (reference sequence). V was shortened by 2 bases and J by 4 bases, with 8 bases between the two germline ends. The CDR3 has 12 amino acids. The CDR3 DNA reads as TGTGCCTGGAGTCCCGGGATCTATGGCTACACCTTC. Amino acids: CAWSPGIYGYTF.

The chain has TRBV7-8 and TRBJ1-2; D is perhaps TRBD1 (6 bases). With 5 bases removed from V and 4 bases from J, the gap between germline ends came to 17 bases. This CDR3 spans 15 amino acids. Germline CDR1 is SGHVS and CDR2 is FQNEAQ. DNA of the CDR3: TGTGCCAGCAGCCGAAGGGGGGAGACAAGCTATGGCTACACCTTC. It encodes CASSRRGETSYGYTF.

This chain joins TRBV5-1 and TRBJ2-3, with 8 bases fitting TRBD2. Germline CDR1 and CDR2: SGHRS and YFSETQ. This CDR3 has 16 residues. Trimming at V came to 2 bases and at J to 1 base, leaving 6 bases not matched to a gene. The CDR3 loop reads CASSLGLAPGTDTQYF. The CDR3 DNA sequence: TGCGCCAGCAGCTTAGGACTAGCCCCAGGCACAGATACGCAGTATTTT.

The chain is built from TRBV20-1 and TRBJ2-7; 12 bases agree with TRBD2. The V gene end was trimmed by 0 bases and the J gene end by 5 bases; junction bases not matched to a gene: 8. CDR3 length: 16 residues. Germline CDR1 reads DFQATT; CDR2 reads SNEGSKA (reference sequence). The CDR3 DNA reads TGCAGTGCTAGAGAGAGAGGGACTAGCGGGCGACACGAGCAGTACTTC. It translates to CSARERGTSGRHEQYF.

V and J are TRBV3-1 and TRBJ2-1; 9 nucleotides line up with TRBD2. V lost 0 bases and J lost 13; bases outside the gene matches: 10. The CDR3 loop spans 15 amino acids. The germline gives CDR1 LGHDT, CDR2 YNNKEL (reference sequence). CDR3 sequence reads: CASSQDRGLAIRQFF. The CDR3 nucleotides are TGTGCCAGCAGCCAAGATCGCGGACTAGCGATAAGACAGTTCTTC.

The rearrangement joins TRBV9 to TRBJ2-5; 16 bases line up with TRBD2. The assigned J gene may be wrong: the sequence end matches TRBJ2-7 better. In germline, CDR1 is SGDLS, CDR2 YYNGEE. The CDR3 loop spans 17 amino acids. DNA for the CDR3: TGTGCCAGCAGCGTAGGGGGACTAGCGGGAGGGCAAATCGAGCAGTACTTC. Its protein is CASSVGGLAGGQIEQYF.

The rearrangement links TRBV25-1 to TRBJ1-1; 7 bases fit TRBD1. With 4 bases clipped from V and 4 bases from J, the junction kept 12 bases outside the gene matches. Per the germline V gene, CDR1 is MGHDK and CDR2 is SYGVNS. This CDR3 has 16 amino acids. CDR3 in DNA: TGTGCCAGCAGTGGTTCCCTCGACAGGGCAGTCACTGAAGCTTTCTTT. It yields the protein CASSGSLDRAVTEAFF. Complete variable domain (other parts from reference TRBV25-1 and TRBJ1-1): EADIYQTPRYLVIGTGKKITLECSQTMGHDKMYWYQQDPGMELHLIHYSYGVNSTEKGDLSSESTVSRIRTEHFPLTLESARPSHTSQYLCASSGSLDRAVTEAFFGQGTRLTVV.

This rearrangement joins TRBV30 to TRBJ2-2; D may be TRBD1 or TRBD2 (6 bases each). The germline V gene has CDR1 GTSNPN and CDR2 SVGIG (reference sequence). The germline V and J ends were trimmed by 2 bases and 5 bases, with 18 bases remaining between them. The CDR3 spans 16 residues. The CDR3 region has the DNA TGTGCCTGGAGTCCGATCTCAGGAGGGGGAACCGGGGAGCTGTTTTTT. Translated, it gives CAWSPISGGGTGELFF.

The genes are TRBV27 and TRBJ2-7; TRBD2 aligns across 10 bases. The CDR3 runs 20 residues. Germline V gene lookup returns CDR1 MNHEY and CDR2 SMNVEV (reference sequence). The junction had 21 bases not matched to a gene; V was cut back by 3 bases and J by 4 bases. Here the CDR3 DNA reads TGTGCCAGCAGTTTCAGGACTCGGCTAGCGGGAGCGCCAAGGTCTTACGAGCAGTACTTC. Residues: CASSFRTRLAGAPRSYEQYF.

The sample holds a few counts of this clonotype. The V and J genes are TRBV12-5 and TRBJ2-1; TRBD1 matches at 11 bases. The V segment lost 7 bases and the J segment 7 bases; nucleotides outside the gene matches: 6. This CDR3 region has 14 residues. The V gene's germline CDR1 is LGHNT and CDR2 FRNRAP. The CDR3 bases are TGTGCTAGTGCACAGTGGGACAGGGGGAATGAGCAGTTCTTC. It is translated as CASAQWDRGNEQFF.